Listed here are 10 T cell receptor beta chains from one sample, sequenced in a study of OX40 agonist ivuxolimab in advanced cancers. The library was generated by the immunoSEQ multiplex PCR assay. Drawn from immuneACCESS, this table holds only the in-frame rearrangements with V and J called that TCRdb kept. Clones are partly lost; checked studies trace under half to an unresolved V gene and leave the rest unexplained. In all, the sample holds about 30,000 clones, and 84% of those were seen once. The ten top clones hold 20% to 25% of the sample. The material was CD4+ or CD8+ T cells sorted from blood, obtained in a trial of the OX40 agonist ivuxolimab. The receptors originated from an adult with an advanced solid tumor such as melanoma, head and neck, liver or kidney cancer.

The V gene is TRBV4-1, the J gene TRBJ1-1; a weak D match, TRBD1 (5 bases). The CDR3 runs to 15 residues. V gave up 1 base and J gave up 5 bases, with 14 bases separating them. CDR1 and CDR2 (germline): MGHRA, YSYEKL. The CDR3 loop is CASSQAGKGRTEAFF. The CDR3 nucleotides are TGCGCCAGCAGCCAAGCAGGGAAGGGAAGGACTGAAGCTTTCTTT.

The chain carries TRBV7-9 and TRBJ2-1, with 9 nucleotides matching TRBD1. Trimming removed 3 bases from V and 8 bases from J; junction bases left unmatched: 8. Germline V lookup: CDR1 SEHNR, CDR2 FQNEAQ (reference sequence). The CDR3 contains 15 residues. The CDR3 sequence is CASSFPGTGSDEQFF. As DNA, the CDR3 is TGTGCCAGCAGCTTTCCCGGGACAGGGAGCGATGAGCAGTTCTTC.

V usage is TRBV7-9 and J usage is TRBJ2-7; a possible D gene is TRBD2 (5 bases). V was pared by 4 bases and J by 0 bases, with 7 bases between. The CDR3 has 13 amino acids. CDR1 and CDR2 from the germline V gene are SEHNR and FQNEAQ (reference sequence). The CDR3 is CASSSSGSYEQYF. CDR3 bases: TGTGCCAGCAGCTCGAGCGGCTCCTACGAGCAGTACTTC.

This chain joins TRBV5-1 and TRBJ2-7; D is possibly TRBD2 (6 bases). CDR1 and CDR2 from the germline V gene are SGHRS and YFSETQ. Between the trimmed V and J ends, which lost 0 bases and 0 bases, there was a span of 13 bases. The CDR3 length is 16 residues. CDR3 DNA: TGCGCCAGCAGCTTGGCCGGGGGATTACTCTCCTACGAGCAGTACTTC. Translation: CASSLAGGLLSYEQYF.

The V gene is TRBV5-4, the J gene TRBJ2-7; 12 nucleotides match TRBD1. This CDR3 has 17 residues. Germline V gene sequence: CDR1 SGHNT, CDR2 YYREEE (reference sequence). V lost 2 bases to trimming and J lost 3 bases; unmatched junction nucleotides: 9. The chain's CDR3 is CASSFGTGGGLNYEQYF. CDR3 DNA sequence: TGTGCCAGCAGCTTCGGGACAGGGGGCGGATTAAACTACGAGCAGTACTTC.

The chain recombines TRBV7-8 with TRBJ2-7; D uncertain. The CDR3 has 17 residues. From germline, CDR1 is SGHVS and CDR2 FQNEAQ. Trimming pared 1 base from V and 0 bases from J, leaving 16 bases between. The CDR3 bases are TGTGCCAGCAGCTTAGATGAGGTTGGGTATACCTCCTACGAGCAGTACTTC. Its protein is CASSLDEVGYTSYEQYF.

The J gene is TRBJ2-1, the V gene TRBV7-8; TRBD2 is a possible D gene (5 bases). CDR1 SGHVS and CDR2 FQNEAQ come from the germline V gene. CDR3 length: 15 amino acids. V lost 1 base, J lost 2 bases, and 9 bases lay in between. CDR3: CASSLDDYAYNEQFF. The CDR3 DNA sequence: TGTGCCAGCAGCTTAGACGACTACGCCTACAATGAGCAGTTCTTC. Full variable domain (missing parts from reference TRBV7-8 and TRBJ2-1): GAGVSQSPRYKVAKRGQDVALRCDPISGHVSLFWYQQALGQGPEFLTYFQNEAQLDKSGLPSDRFFAERPEGSVSTLKIQRTQQEDSAVYLCASSLDDYAYNEQFFGPGTRLTVL.

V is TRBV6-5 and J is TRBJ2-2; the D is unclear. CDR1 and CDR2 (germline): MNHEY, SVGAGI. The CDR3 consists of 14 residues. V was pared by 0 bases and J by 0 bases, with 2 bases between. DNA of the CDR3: TGTGCCAGCAGTTACTCCCCGAACACCGGGGAGCTGTTTTTT. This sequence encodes CASSYSPNTGELFF.

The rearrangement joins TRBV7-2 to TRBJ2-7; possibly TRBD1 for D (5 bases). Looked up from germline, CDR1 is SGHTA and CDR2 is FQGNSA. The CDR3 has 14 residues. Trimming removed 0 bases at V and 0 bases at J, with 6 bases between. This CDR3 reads CASSLADNSYEQYF. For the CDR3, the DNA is TGTGCCAGCAGCTTAGCGGACAACTCCTACGAGCAGTACTTC.

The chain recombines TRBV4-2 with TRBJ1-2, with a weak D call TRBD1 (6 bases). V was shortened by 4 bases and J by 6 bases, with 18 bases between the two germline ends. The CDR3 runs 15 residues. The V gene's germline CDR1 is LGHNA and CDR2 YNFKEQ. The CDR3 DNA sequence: TGTGCCAGCAGCCCGAACTTAGGGGGAAGAGATGGCTACACCTTC. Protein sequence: CASSPNLGGRDGYTF.